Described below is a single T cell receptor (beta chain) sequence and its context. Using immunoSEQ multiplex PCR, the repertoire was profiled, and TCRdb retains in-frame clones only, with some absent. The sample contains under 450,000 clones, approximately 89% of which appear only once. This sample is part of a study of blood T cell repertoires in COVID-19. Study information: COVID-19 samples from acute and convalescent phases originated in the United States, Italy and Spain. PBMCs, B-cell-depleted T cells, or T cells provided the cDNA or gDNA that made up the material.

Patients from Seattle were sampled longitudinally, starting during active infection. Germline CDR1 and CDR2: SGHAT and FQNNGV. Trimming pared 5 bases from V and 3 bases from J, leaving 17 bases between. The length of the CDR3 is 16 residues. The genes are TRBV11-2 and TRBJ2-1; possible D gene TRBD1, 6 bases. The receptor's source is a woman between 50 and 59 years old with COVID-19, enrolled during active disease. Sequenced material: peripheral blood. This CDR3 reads CASSLRWDTYYNEQFF. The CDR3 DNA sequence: TGTGCCAGCAGCCTCAGGTGGGACACTTACTACAATGAGCAGTTCTTC.